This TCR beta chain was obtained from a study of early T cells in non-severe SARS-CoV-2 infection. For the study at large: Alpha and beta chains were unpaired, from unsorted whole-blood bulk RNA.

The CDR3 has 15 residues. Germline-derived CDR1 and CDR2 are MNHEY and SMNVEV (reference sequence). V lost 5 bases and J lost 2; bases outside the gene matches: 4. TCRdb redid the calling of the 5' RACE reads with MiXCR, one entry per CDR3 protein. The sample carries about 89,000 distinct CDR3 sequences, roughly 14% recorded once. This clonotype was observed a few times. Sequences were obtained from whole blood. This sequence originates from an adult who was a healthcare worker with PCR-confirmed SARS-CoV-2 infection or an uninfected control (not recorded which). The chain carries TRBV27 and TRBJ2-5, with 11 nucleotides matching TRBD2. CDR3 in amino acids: CASSQGLADQETQYF. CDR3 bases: TGTGCCAGCAGTCAGGGACTAGCGGATCAAGAGACCCAGTACTTC.